One TCR beta chain is described in this entry. Its antigen is not known. The data belong to a study of PD-1 blockade in classical Hodgkin lymphoma. Across the study: Patients were dosed intravenously with nivolumab at 3 mg/kg every 2 weeks. General study results and limits: Causes of the repertoire differences remain undefined, possibly disease activity or prior therapy. Whoever responded completely had baseline diversity much like that seen in newly diagnosed patients. The study reported lower baseline TCR diversity in newly diagnosed patients than in healthy donors.

Relapse after autologous stem cell transplantation occurred in every patient, and brentuximab vedotin exposure varied. The germline CDR1 and CDR2 sequences are SQVTM and ANQGSEA. V lost 3 bases to trimming and J lost 1 base, with 9 bases between them. The CDR3 extends over 13 amino acids. Data came from immunoSEQ multiplex PCR; TCRdb stores just in-frame clones and leaves some out. Found here are about 60,000 clones, 90% of them singletons; the top ten hold around 8.9%. The sample consisted of peripheral blood mononuclear cells (PBMCs), taken at baseline. V is TRBV29-1 and J is TRBJ1-2; D is uncertain. This TCR derives from a human donor with classical Hodgkin lymphoma. The CDR3 protein is CSVDSGYNYGYTF. For the CDR3, the DNA is TGCAGCGTTGATTCGGGTTATAACTATGGCTACACCTTC.